One T cell receptor (beta chain) is described in this entry. This sample was taken from a study of blood T cell repertoires in COVID-19. Study as a whole: Samples came from the United States, Italy and Spain, spanning acute and convalescent COVID-19.

In the authors' workflow: Amplification with reference gene primers provided the estimates of nucleated cell counts. Libraries were prepared by immunoSEQ multiplex PCR; TCRdb keeps only in-frame clonotypes and omits some of them. Clonal size and the V and J genes are those of that table, whereas D and trimming came from the DNA. The repertoire holds about 140,000 clones, with about three quarters as singletons. Unmatched junction bases numbered 4, after V lost 3 bases and J lost 0 bases. CDR1 is SEHNR, CDR2 FQNEAQ, per germline (reference sequence). This CDR3 is built from 15 residues. This receptor was identified in a man of 80 years or more with acute or convalescent COVID-19. Sequencing used peripheral blood. The chain links TRBV7-9 to TRBJ1-1, with 7 positions matching TRBD1. In DNA form, the CDR3 reads TGTGCCAGCAGCTTCCTCAGGGGGATGAACACTGAAGCTTTCTTT. Amino acids: CASSFLRGMNTEAFF.